Presented here are 21 T cell receptor beta chains from one specimen sequenced in a study of Ad26.COV2.S vaccination and SARS-CoV-2 variants. Generated by immunoSEQ multiplex PCR, the TCRdb table keeps only in-frame clones and is missing some. The sample yields approximately 350,000 clones, 87% seen once. The treatment here: 15 to 20 received Ad26.COV2.S at low or high dose, single or two shots; about 5 received placebo; per-sample allocation not given. Day 63 after the first vaccine or placebo injection was the time point for sampling. The starting material was peripheral blood, obtained in a trial of Ad26.COV2.S vaccine versus placebo. Receptors originate from a person aged 18 to 59 who received the Ad26.COV2.S COVID-19 vaccine or a placebo.

This sequence joins TRBV6-5 and TRBJ1-2; the D gene is possibly TRBD1 (6 bases). CDR1 is MNHEY, CDR2 SVGAGI, per germline. CDR3 length: 16 amino acids. V was pared by 0 bases and J by 3 bases, with 14 bases between. The CDR3: CASSYSTGGADYGYTF. CDR3 nucleotide sequence: TGTGCCAGCAGTTACTCGACTGGGGGCGCAGACTATGGCTACACCTTC.

The chain is built from TRBV3-1 (or the pseudogene TRBV3-2) and TRBJ2-3; 7 bases agree with TRBD2. Germline V lookup: CDR1 LGHDT, CDR2 YNNKEL (reference sequence). The CDR3 covers 14 residues. The V segment lost 4 bases and the J segment 5 bases; nucleotides outside the gene matches: 6. The CDR3 sequence: CASSLLAVGDTQYF. The CDR3 DNA follows: TGTGCCAGCAGCCTCCTAGCGGTGGGAGATACGCAGTATTTT.

The chain combines TRBV3-1 (or the pseudogene TRBV3-2) with TRBJ1-2, with no clear D. The germline V and J ends were trimmed by 1 base and 8 bases, with 8 bases remaining between them. The CDR3 contains 12 residues. Germline CDR1 reads LGHDT; CDR2 reads YNNKEL (reference sequence). DNA for the CDR3: TGTGCCAGCAGCCAAGGCACGGGGGGCTACACCTTC. Encoded protein: CASSQGTGGYTF.

In DNA, the CDR3 is TGTGCCACCAGTGGACCGGGACAGGGGGCCGGGGAGCTGTTTTTT. This gives the protein CATSGPGQGAGELFF. The J gene is TRBJ2-2, the V gene TRBV24-1, with 11 bases identical to TRBD1. The J segment lost 6 bases and the V segment lost 5 bases, leaving 4 bases of the junction unmatched. The CDR3 extends over 15 amino acids. CDR1 is KGHDR and CDR2 is SFDVKD in the germline V gene.

The chain links TRBV4-3 to TRBJ2-2; D is unclear. The CDR3 has 17 residues. Per germline, CDR1 LGHNA and CDR2 YSLEER. V lost 0 bases and J 4 bases, leaving 15 bases between the germline ends. This CDR3 is CASSQDLQPTLTGELFF. In DNA form, the CDR3 reads TGCGCCAGCAGCCAAGATCTGCAGCCAACCCTCACCGGGGAGCTGTTTTTT.

The chain links TRBV3-1 (or the pseudogene TRBV3-2) to TRBJ1-2; 8 nucleotides match TRBD1. Germline CDR1 LGHDT, CDR2 YNNKEL (reference sequence). After removal of 3 bases from V and 3 bases from J, the junction contained 6 bases not matched to a gene. CDR3 size: 15 residues. CDR3 residues: CASSHAGQGDYGYTF. The CDR3, as DNA: TGTGCCAGCAGCCATGCCGGACAGGGAGACTATGGCTACACCTTC.

This sequence joins TRBV5-6 and TRBJ2-7; tentative D call: TRBD1 (8 bases). The ends were cut back, 4 bases at V and 3 bases at J, with 20 bases in the middle. Germline CDR1 SGHDT, CDR2 YYEEEE. CDR3 length equals 16 residues. In DNA, the CDR3 is TGTGCCAGCAGCGGGTGGGGAGCGGGACAGGTCTACGAGCAGTACTTC. Amino acid sequence: CASSGWGAGQVYEQYF.

The chain couples TRBV18 to TRBJ2-1, with 8 bases aligning to TRBD1. The ends lost 2 bases at V and 2 bases at J; junction bases unmatched: 2. The CDR3 has 15 residues. Germline V gives CDR1 KGHSH, CDR2 LQKENI. DNA of the CDR3: TGTGCCAGCTCACCATGGGACAGGACCTACAATGAGCAGTTCTTC. It is translated as CASSPWDRTYNEQFF.

The genes are TRBV12-3 or TRBV12-4 and TRBJ1-2; D gene ambiguous. This CDR3 spans 10 amino acids. V gave up 2 bases and J gave up 7 bases, with 2 bases separating them. The CDR3 is CASSLRGYTF. CDR3 bases: TGTGCCAGCAGTTTACGTGGCTACACCTTC.

The chain couples TRBV27 to TRBJ1-2; D unclear. Germline-derived CDR1 and CDR2 are MNHEY and SMNVEV (reference sequence). The CDR3 sequence is 12 residues long. V shed 4 bases and J shed 4 bases, with 7 bases lying between them. The CDR3 sequence: CASSSDLYGYTF. Here the CDR3 DNA reads TGTGCCAGCAGTTCCGACCTCTATGGCTACACCTTC.

The J gene is TRBJ2-2, the V gene TRBV3-1 (or the pseudogene TRBV3-2); D is possibly TRBD1 (7 bases). The ends were cut back, 9 bases at V and 6 bases at J, with 11 bases in the middle. From germline, CDR1 is LGHDT and CDR2 YNNKEL (reference sequence). This CDR3 has 12 residues. CDR3 residues: CASQGGAGELFF. CDR3 in DNA: TGTGCCAGTCAGGGGGGAGCCGGGGAGCTGTTTTTT.

In its sample, this clone was seen once. CDR3 DNA: TGTGCCAGCAGCAAAGGCGGGGGGCCCCCCCAGCAGTACTTC. Translating it yields CASSKGGGPPQQYF. The chain carries TRBV7-8 and TRBJ2-7; 8 bases match TRBD2. Germline V lookup: CDR1 SGHVS, CDR2 FQNEAQ. The CDR3 has 14 residues. V shed 5 bases, J shed 8 bases, and the junction held 11 bases outside the gene matches.

This clone was counted a single time. V usage is TRBV7-3 and J usage is TRBJ2-7; tentatively, D is TRBD1 (5 bases). Germline V CDR1 and CDR2: SGHTA, FQGTGA. The CDR3 has 15 amino acids. Trimming stripped 0 bases from V and 2 bases from J, with 11 bases between. CDR3: CASSLTSAGTYEQYF. The DNA of the CDR3 is TGTGCCAGCAGCTTAACGTCGGCAGGGACCTACGAGCAGTACTTC.

The V call is TRBV6-5, the J call TRBJ1-2, with TRBD1 matching over 9 bases. V lost 5 bases, J lost 6 bases, and 10 bases stayed unmatched. CDR3 length: 15 residues. Germline V gene data show CDR1 as MNHEY and CDR2 as SVGAGI. In DNA, the CDR3 is TGTGCCAGCAGTCGGCTGGGACAGGGTATCGATGGCTACACCTTC. It codes for CASSRLGQGIDGYTF.

This chain uses TRBV24-1 with TRBJ2-1; TRBD1 aligns across 10 bases. CDR3 length: 18 amino acids. V shed 3 bases, J shed 4 bases, and the junction held 11 bases outside the gene matches. The germline V gene has CDR1 KGHDR and CDR2 SFDVKD. The CDR3 region is CATSDSPGQGVKYNEQFF. For the CDR3, the DNA is TGTGCCACCAGTGATAGTCCCGGACAGGGGGTTAAATACAATGAGCAGTTCTTC.

This clone was seen a few times. DNA of the CDR3: TGTGCCAGCAGCCCCGGCGAGACTGGAAACACCATATATTTT. Residues: CASSPGETGNTIYF. The gene calls are TRBV7-6 and TRBJ1-3; D remains ambiguous. This CDR3 comprises 14 residues. Germline V lookup: CDR1 SGHVS, CDR2 FNYEAQ. Between the trimmed V and J ends, which lost 5 bases and 2 bases, there was a span of 10 bases.

The V gene is TRBV4-2, the J gene TRBJ1-1, with D maybe TRBD1 (6 bases). Germline assignment: CDR1 LGHNA and CDR2 YNFKEQ. The germline V and J ends were trimmed by 1 base and 6 bases, with 9 bases remaining between them. CDR3 length equals 13 residues. Written as DNA, the CDR3 is TGTGCCAGCAGCCAAGCCCCAGGGGCTGAAGCTTTCTTT. This codes for CASSQAPGAEAFF.

The chain uses TRBV5-4 and TRBJ1-1; D is undetermined. The V gene's germline CDR1 is SGHNT and CDR2 YYREEE (reference sequence). CDR3 size: 14 residues. V was cut by 0 bases and J by 4 bases, with 10 bases left in between. The CDR3 region is CASSLAGVITEAFF. The CDR3 bases are TGTGCCAGCAGCTTGGCTGGGGTTATCACTGAAGCTTTCTTT. Variable domain in full (rest from reference TRBV5-4 and TRBJ1-1): ETGVTQSPTHLIKTRGQQVTLRCSSQSGHNTVSWYQQALGQGPQFIFQYYREEENGRGNFPPRFSGLQFPNYSSELNVNALELDDSALYLCASSLAGVITEAFFGQGTRLTVV.

The rearrangement joins TRBV29-1 to TRBJ2-3, with D perhaps matching TRBD2 (5 bases). This CDR3 spans 10 amino acids. CDR1 is SQVTM and CDR2 is ANQGSEA in the germline V gene. The CDR3 DNA reads as TGCACCCTTGGAGGAGATACGCAGTATTTT. Residues: CTLGGDTQYF.

In this sample, this clone turned up once. Other DNA sequences of this sample code for an identical CDR3. V gene TRBV4-1 combines with J gene TRBJ2-7, with D tentatively TRBD2 (6 bases). Germline assignment: CDR1 MGHRA and CDR2 YSYEKL. The CDR3 loop spans 14 amino acids. V lost 1 base and J lost 0, with 7 bases in between. The CDR3 coding sequence is TGCGCCAGCAGCCAAGGGGACTCCTCCTACGAGCAGTACTTC. Protein product: CASSQGDSSYEQYF.

This clone was recorded once. This chain connects TRBV21-1 to TRBJ1-5; the D call in the table, TRBD1, was not verified against the DNA. TRBV21-1 is assigned pseudogene status. This CDR3 is 19 amino acids long. The CDR3 coding sequence is TGTGCCAGCAGCAGACAATCCGGGACAAGGAAAGCGGTGGGTCAGCCCCAGCATTTT. It is translated as CASSRQSGTRKAVGQPQHF.